The TCR beta chain under discussion was sequenced for a study of cytomegalovirus exposure and HLA in healthy donors. The J segment lost 4 bases and the V segment lost 6 bases, leaving 21 bases of the junction unmatched. This CDR3 contains 19 residues. Germline lookup yields CDR1 LNHDA and CDR2 SQIVND (reference sequence). TCRdb keeps only in-frame clones here, not all; method: immunoSEQ multiplex PCR. The sample has around 190,000 clones, roughly 86% seen once. V gene TRBV19 combines with J gene TRBJ2-1; TRBD1 aligns across 7 bases. This clonotype was sampled from a young man in good health and CMV-seropositive. What was sequenced was PBMCs. This CDR3 is CASSPRQGWDTRFYNEQFF. The CDR3 region has the DNA TGTGCCAGTAGCCCGAGACAGGGATGGGATACCCGCTTTTACAATGAGCAGTTCTTC.